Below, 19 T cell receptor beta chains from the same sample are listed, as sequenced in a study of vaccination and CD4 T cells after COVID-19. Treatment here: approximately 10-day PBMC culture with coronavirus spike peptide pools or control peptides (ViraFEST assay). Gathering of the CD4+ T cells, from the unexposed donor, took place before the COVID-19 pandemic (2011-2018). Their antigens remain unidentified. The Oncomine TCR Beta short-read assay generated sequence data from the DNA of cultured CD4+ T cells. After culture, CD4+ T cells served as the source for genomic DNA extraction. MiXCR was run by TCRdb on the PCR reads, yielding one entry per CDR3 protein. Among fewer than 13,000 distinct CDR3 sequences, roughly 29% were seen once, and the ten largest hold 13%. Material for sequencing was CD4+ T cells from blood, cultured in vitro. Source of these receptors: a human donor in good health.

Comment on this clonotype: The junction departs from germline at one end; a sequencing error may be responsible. The DNA for the CDR3 is TGCGCCAGCAGCAAAGAAGGGACTAGTAGGGATACGCAGTATTTT. Its protein product is CASSKEGTSRDTQYF. V usage is TRBV4-3 and J usage is TRBJ2-3; 8 positions agree with TRBD2. This CDR3 region has 15 residues. The germline gives CDR1 LGHNA, CDR2 YSLEER.

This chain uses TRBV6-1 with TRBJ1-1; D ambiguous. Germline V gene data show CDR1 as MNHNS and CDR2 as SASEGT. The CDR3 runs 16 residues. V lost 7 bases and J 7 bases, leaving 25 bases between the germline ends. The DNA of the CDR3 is TGTGCCAGCAATGGCGTGGCAGGCCGACGTAGGTTTGAAGCTTTCTTT. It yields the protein CASNGVAGRRRFEAFF.

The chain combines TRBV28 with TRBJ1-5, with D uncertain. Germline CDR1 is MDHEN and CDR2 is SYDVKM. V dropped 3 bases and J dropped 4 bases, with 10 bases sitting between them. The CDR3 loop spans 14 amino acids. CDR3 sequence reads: CASSFVSINQPQHF. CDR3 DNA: TGTGCCAGCAGTTTTGTTTCAATTAATCAGCCCCAGCATTTT. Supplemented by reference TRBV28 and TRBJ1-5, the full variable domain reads DVKVTQSSRYLVKRTGEKVFLECVQDMDHENMFWYRQDPGLGLRLIYFSYDVKMKEKGDIPEGYSVSREKKERFSLILESASTNQTSMYLCASSFVSINQPQHFGDGTRLSIL.

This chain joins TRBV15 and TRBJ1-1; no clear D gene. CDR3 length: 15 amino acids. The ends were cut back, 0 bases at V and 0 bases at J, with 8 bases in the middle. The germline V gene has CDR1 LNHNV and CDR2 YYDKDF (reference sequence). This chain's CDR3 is CATSRDGSLNTEAFF. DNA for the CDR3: TGTGCCACCAGCAGAGATGGCAGCTTGAACACTGAAGCTTTCTTT.

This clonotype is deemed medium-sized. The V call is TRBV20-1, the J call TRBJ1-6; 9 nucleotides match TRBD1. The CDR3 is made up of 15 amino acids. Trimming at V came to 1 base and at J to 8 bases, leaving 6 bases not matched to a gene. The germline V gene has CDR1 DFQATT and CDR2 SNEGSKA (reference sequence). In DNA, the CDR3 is TGCAGTGCTAGAGTCACAGGGGGCGTACATTCACCCCTCCACTTT. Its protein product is CSARVTGGVHSPLHF.

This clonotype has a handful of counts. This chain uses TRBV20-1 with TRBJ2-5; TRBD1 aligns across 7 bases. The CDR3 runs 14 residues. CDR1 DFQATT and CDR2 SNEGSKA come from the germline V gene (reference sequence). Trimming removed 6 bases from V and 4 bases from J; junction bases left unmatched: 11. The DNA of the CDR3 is TGCAGTGCCAGCCCTACAGGGGCGCGAGAGACCCAGTACTTC. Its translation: CSASPTGARETQYF.

CDR3 in DNA: TGTGCCAGCAGCCCGCACATTAACAGGGGAAACACCATATATTTT. Protein: CASSPHINRGNTIYF. The chain recombines TRBV11-2 with TRBJ1-3; a weak D match, TRBD1 (5 bases). There are 15 residues in the CDR3. V was cut by 5 bases and J by 4 bases, with 15 bases left in between. Per germline, CDR1 SGHAT and CDR2 FQNNGV.

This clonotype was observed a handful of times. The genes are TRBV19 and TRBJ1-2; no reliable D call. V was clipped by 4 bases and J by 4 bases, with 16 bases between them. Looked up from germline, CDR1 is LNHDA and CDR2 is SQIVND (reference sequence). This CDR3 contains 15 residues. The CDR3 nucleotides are TGTGCCAGTAGTACATACCCAGCCATAGGCTATGGCTACACCTTC. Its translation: CASSTYPAIGYGYTF.

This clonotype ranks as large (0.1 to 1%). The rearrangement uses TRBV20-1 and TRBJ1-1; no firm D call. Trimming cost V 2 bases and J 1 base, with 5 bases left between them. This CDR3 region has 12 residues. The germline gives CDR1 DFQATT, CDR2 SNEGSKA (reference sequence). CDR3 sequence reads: CSARLENTEAFF. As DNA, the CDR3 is TGCAGTGCTAGACTGGAGAACACTGAAGCTTTCTTT.

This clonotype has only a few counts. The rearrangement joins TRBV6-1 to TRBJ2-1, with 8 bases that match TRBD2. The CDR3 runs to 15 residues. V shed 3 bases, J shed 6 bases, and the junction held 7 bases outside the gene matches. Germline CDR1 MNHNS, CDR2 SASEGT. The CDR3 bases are TGTGCCAGCAGTGATCAATCCAGCGGGAGCAATGAGCAGTTCTTC. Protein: CASSDQSSGSNEQFF.

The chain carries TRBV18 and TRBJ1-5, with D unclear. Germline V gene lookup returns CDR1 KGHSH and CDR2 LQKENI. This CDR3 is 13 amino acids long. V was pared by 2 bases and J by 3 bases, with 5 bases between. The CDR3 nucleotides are TGTGCCAGCTCACCAAAGTACAATCAGCCCCAGCATTTT. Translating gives CASSPKYNQPQHF.

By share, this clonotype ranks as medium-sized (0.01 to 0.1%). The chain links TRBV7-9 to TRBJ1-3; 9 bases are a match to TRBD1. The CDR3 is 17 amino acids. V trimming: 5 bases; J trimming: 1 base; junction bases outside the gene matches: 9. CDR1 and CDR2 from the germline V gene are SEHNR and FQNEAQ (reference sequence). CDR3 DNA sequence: TGTGCCAGCAGCGCGGGACAGGGCTTTGGATCTGGAAACACCATATATTTT. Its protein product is CASSAGQGFGSGNTIYF.

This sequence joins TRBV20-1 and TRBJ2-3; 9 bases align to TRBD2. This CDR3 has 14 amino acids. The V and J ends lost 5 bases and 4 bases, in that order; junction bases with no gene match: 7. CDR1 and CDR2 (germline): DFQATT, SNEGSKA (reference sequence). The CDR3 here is CSAPSAGGADTQYF. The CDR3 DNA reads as TGCAGTGCTCCCTCCGCGGGGGGGGCAGATACGCAGTATTTT.

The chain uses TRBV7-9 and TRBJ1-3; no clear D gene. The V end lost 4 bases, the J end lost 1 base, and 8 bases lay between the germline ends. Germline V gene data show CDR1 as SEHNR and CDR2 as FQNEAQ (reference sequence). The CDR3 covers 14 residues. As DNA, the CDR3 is TGTGCCAGCAGCTCTCTTAGGTCTGGAAACACCATATATTTT. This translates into CASSSLRSGNTIYF.

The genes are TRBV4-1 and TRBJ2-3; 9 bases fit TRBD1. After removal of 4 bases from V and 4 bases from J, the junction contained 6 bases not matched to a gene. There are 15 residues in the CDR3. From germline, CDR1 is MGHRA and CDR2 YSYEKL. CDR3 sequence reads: CASSLGQGNSDTQYF. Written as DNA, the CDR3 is TGCGCCAGCAGCCTGGGACAGGGCAACTCAGATACGCAGTATTTT.

CDR3 DNA: TGTGCCAGCAGCCAAATGCACCCAGGGTTCTACGAGCAGTACTTC. This encodes CASSQMHPGFYEQYF. The V gene is TRBV3-1, the J gene TRBJ2-7; perhaps TRBD1 as D (5 bases). This CDR3 has 15 residues. From germline, CDR1 is LGHDT and CDR2 YNNKEL (reference sequence). V lost 2 bases to trimming and J lost 3 bases, with 14 bases between them.

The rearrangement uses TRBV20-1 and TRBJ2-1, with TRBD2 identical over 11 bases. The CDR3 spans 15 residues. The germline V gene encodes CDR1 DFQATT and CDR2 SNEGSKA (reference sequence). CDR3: CSLAGGPFGWNEQFF. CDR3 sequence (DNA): TGCAGCTTAGCGGGAGGGCCATTTGGATGGAATGAGCAGTTCTTC.

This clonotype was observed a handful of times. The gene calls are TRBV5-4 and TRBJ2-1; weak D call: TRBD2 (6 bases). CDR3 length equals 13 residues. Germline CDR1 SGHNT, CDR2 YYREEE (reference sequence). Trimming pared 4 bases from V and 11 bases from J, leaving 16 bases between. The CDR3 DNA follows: TGTGCCAGCAGCGTGGACTACCACTGGAAGCAGTTCTTC. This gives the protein CASSVDYHWKQFF.

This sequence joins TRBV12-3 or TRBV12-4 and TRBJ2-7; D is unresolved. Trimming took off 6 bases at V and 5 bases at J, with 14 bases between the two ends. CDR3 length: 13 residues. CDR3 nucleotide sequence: TGTGCCAGCAGCTTATTCGGGTCAGACGAGCAGTACTTC. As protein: CASSLFGSDEQYF.